Listed below are T cell receptor beta chains from one sample, sequenced in a study of blood T cell repertoires in COVID-19. TCRdb's table, derived via immunoSEQ multiplex PCR, lists solely in-frame clones and lacks some. The table has 120,000 to 150,000 clones, approximately 83% seen once. The sequenced material came from peripheral blood. All receptors derive from a human donor in a cohort sampled during active COVID-19. Both conserved end residues are part of each CDR3. The D gene is left open where the match is weak. Rows may omit the clone size; those that give it use once, few, many or a size class.

TRBD1	TRBV4-1	.	TRBJ2-6	CASSQVGTARKANVLTF	TGCGCCAGCAGCCAGGTTGGGACAGCAAGGAAGGCCAACGTCCTGACTTTC
TRBD2	TRBV29-1	.	TRBJ2-1	CSVGGLAVYNEQFF	TGCAGCGTGGGGGGACTAGCGGTTTACAATGAGCAGTTCTTC
TRBD2	TRBV3-1/TRBV3-2	.	TRBJ2-5	CASSQPSLAGGQETQYF	TGTGCCAGCAGCCAACCTTCCCTAGCGGGGGGGCAAGAGACCCAGTACTTC
TRBD1	TRBV19	.	TRBJ1-1	CASLPGQGPLRAVNTEAFF	TGTGCCAGTCTGCCGGGACAGGGGCCCCTTCGCGCCGTGAACACTGAAGCTTTCTTT
TRBD1	TRBV5-1	.	TRBJ2-3	CASSRIKTGNADTQYF	TGCGCCAGCAGCCGAATAAAGACAGGGAACGCAGATACGCAGTATTTT
TRBD1	TRBV19	.	TRBJ1-1	CASRNTGALIEAFF	TGTGCCAGTAGGAATACAGGGGCCCTAATCGAAGCTTTCTTT
TRBD1	TRBV6-7	.	TRBJ2-2	CASSSSGQGRMNTGELFF	TGTGCCAGCAGTTCCTCGGGACAGGGAAGAATGAACACCGGGGAGCTGTTTTTT
.	TRBV11-2	.	TRBJ2-5	CASSPPGRWLGTQYF	TGTGCCAGCAGCCCCCCCGGCAGGTGGTTAGGGACCCAGTACTTC
TRBD2	TRBV7-2	.	TRBJ2-3	CASSLTSGRTDTQYF	TGTGCCAGCAGCTTAACTAGCGGGCGCACAGATACGCAGTATTTT
.	TRBV19	.	TRBJ1-6	CASSTKTPYNSPLHF	TGTGCCAGTAGTACTAAAACGCCCTATAATTCACCCCTCCACTTT
TRBD2	TRBV2	.	TRBJ2-5	CATELAGGRETQYF	TGTGCCACAGAACTAGCGGGGGGCAGGGAGACCCAGTACTTC
.	TRBV2	.	TRBJ1-5	CASRARVQPQHF	TGTGCCAGCAGGGCCAGGGTTCAGCCCCAGCATTTT
TRBD1	TRBV10-1	.	TRBJ1-5	CATSQGVGQPQHF	TGCGCGACAAGCCAGGGGGTTGGTCAGCCCCAGCATTTT
TRBD2	TRBV28	.	TRBJ2-1	CASSNRDYSYNEQFF	TGTGCCAGCAGTAACCGGGACTATTCCTACAATGAGCAGTTCTTC
TRBD1	TRBV18	.	TRBJ2-5	CASSPHRGVEETQYF	TGTGCCAGCTCACCACACAGGGGTGTGGAGGAGACCCAGTACTTC
TRBD1	TRBV5-1	.	TRBJ2-1	CASSPLTGSFYNEQFF	TGCGCCAGCAGCCCCCTGACAGGGTCTTTCTACAATGAGCAGTTCTTC
TRBD1	TRBV12-5	.	TRBJ1-1	CASGILGGEDTEAFF	TGTGCTAGTGGTATACTAGGGGGCGAGGACACTGAAGCTTTCTTT
.	TRBV14	.	TRBJ2-1	CASSQEQVQFF	TGTGCCAGCAGCCAAGAGCAGGTTCAGTTCTTC
TRBD1	TRBV28	.	TRBJ1-1	CASSLQGARTEAFF	TGTGCCAGCAGCTTACAGGGGGCACGAACTGAAGCTTTCTTT
TRBD1	TRBV28	.	TRBJ1-2	CASSSPYQGADGYTF	TGTGCCAGCAGTTCTCCTTACCAGGGGGCGGATGGCTACACCTTC
.	TRBV3-1/TRBV3-2	few	TRBJ1-5	CASSPTTGSNQPQHF	TGTGCCAGCAGCCCGACCACGGGTAGCAATCAGCCCCAGCATTTT
.	TRBV5-1	few	TRBJ1-2	CASSLGNGLGGYTF	TGCGCCAGCAGCTTGGGAAACGGACTCGGTGGCTACACCTTC
.	TRBV25-1	.	TRBJ1-2	CASSTPGQHGYTF	TGTGCCAGCAGTACTCCAGGGCAGCACGGCTACACCTTC
TRBD1	TRBV6-5	.	TRBJ1-5	CASSHRTGLNQPQHF	TGTGCCAGCAGTCACCGGACAGGGTTAAATCAGCCCCAGCATTTT
.	TRBV10-2	.	TRBJ2-7	CASSDPGSPTYEQYF	TGCGCCAGCAGTGACCCGGGATCCCCTACCTACGAGCAGTACTTC
.	TRBV18	.	TRBJ1-3	CASSPALANTIYF	TGTGCCAGCTCACCAGCTTTAGCGAACACCATATATTTT
TRBD1	TRBV5-6	.	TRBJ2-7	CASSSEGQGTYEQYF	TGTGCCAGCAGCTCAGAGGGACAGGGAACCTACGAGCAGTACTTC